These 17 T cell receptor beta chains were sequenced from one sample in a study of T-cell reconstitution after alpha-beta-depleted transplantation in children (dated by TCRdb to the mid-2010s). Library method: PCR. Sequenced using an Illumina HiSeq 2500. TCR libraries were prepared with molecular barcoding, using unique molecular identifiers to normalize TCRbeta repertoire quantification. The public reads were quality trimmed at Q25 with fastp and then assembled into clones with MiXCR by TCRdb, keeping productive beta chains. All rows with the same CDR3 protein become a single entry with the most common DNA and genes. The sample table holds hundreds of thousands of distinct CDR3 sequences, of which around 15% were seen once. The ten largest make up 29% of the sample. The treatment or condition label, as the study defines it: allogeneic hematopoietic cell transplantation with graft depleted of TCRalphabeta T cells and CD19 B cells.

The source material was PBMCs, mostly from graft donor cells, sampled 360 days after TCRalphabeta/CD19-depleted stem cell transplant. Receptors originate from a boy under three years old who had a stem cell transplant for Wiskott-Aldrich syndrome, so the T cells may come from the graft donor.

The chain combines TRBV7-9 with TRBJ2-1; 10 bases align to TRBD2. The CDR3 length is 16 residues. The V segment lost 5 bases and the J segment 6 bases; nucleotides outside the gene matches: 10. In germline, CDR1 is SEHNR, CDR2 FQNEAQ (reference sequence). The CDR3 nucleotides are TGTGCCAGCAGCCCTACCGTCAGACTAGCGGGCAATGAGCAGTTCTTC. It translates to CASSPTVRLAGNEQFF.

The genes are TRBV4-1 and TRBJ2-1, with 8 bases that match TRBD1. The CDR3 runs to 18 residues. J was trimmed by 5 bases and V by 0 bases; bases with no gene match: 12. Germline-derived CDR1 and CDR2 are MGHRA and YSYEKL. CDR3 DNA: TGCGCCAGCAGCCAAGATCCCCCGGACAGGGCCGGGGACAATGAGCAGTTCTTC. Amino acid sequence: CASSQDPPDRAGDNEQFF.

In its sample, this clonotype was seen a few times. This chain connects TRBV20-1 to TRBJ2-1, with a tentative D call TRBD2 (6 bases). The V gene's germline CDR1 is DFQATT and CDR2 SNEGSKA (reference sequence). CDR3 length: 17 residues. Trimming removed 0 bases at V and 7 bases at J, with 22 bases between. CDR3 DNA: TGCAGTGCTAGAGATGGTTCGACTAGTCATTTTTGGAATGAGCAGTTCTTC. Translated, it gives CSARDGSTSHFWNEQFF.

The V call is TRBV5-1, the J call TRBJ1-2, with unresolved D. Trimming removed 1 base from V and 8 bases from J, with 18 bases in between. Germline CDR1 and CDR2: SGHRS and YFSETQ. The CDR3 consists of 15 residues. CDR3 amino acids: CASSLKGPTAGGYTF. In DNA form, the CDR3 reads TGCGCCAGCAGCTTGAAAGGTCCGACCGCAGGAGGCTACACCTTC.

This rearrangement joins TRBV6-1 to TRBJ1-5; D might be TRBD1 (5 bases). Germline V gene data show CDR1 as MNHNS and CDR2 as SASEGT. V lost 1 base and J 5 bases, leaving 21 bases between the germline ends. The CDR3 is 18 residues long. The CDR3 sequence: CASSEGEGWDSTYQPQHF. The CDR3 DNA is TGTGCCAGCAGTGAAGGGGAGGGTTGGGACTCCACTTATCAGCCCCAGCATTTT.

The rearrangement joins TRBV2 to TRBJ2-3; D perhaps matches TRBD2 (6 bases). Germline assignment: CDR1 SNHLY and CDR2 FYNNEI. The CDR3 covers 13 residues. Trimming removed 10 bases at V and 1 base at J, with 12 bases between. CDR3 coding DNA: TGTGCCACCCAGCCTAGCGGCACAGATACGCAGTATTTT. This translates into CATQPSGTDTQYF.

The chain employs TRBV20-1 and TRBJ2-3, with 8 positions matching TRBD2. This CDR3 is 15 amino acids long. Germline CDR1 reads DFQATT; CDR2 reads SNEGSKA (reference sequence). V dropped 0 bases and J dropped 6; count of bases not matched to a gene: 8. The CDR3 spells CSARDRLAGHDTQYF. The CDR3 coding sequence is TGCAGTGCTAGAGATCGGCTAGCGGGCCACGATACGCAGTATTTT.

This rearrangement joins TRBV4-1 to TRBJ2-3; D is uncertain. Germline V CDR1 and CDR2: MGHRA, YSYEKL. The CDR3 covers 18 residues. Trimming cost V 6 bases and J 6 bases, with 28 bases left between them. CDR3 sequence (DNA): TGCGCCAGCAGTGCTGGGCCGGACCCAGGATTCAGATCTGATACGCAGTATTTT. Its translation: CASSAGPDPGFRSDTQYF.

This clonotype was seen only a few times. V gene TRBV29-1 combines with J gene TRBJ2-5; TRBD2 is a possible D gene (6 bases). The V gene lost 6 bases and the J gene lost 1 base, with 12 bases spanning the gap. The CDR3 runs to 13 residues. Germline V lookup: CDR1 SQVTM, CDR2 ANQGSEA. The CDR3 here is CSVRGLLQETQYF. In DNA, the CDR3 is TGCAGCGTGAGGGGACTCCTCCAAGAGACCCAGTACTTC.

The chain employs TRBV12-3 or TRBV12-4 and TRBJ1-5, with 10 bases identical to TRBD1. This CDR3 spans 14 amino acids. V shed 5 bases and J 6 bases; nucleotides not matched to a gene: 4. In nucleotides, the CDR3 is TGTGCCAGCAGTCAAGACAGGGGGCTTCAGCCCCAGCATTTT. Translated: CASSQDRGLQPQHF.

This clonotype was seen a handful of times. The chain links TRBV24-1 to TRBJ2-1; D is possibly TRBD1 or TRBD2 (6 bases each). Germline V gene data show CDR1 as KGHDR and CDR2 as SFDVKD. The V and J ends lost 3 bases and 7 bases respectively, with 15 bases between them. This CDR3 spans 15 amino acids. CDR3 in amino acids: CATSDPEGVWNEQFF. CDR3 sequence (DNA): TGTGCCACCAGTGATCCGGAGGGGGTCTGGAATGAGCAGTTCTTC.

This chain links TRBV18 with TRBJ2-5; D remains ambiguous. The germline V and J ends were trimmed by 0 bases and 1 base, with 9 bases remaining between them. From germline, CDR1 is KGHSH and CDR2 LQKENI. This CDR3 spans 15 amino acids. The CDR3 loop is CASSPPARPQETQYF. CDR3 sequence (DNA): TGTGCCAGCTCACCACCGGCAAGACCCCAAGAGACCCAGTACTTC.

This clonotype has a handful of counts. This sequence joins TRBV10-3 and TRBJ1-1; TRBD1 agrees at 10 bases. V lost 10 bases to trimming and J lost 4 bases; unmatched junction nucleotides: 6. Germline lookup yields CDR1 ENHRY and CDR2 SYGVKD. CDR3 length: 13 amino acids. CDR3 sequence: CASWDRGATEAFF. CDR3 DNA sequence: TGTGCCAGTTGGGACAGGGGTGCCACTGAAGCTTTCTTT.

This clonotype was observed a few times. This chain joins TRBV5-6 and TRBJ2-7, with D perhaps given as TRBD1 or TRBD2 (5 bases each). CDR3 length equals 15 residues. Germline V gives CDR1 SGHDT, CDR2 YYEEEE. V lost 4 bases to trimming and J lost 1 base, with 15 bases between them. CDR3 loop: CASSLPGRRSYEQYF. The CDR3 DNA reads TGTGCCAGCAGCCTGCCGGGGCGACGTTCCTACGAGCAGTACTTC.

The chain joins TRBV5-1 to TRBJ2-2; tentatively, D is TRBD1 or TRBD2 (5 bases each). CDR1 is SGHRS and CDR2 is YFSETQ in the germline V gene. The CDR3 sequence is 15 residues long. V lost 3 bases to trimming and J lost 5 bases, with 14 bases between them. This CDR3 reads CASSSGTGGTGELFF. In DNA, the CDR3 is TGCGCCAGCAGCTCCGGGACGGGTGGGACCGGGGAGCTGTTTTTT.

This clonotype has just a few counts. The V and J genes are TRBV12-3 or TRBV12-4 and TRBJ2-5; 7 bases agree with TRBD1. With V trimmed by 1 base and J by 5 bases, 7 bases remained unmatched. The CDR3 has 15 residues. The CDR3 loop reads CASSLGQGRTETQYF. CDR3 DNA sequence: TGTGCCAGCAGTTTAGGACAGGGAAGGACGGAGACCCAGTACTTC.

Here the CDR3 reads CASSLEPNGQPQHF. DNA for the CDR3: TGCGCCAGCAGCTTGGAGCCGAACGGGCAGCCCCAGCATTTT. V usage is TRBV5-1 and J usage is TRBJ1-5; D is unclear. This CDR3 contains 14 residues. Trimming cost V 0 bases and J 7 bases, with 11 bases left between them. Per germline, CDR1 SGHRS and CDR2 YFSETQ.